A selection of T cell receptor beta chains follows, all from one sample in a study of siplizumab effects on memory and regulatory T cells. The repertoire was sequenced with immunoSEQ multiplex PCR; TCRdb's copy has only in-frame clones and lacks some. Of tens of thousands of clones in the sample, roughly 87% were seen once. Source material: naive CD8+ T cells sorted from blood. Source of these receptors: a human donor in good health. Both conserved end residues are part of each CDR3. Fields, in order: clone size, CDR3 length, D gene, V gene, J gene, CDR3 protein, CDR3 DNA. The D gene is left open where the match is weak. Clone size is not always given. Where it is, it says once, few, many or a class for expanded clones.

clone size: NA
CDR3 length: 17
D gene: TRBD1
V gene: TRBV2
J gene: TRBJ2-5
CDR3 protein: CASNGQTGTGGMETQYF
CDR3 DNA: TGTGCCAGCAATGGACAAACCGGGACAGGGGGCATGGAGACCCAGTACTTC

clone size: NA
CDR3 length: 16
D gene: NA
V gene: TRBV4-1
J gene: TRBJ2-5
CDR3 protein: CASSQEERPPGETQYF
CDR3 DNA: TGCGCCAGCAGCCAAGAAGAACGACCACCAGGGGAGACCCAGTACTTC

clone size: NA
CDR3 length: 15
D gene: NA
V gene: TRBV6-5
J gene: TRBJ1-3
CDR3 protein: CASSPSGGPGNTIYF
CDR3 DNA: TGTGCCAGCAGTCCATCAGGAGGGCCCGGAAACACCATATATTTT

clone size: once
CDR3 length: 14
D gene: NA
V gene: TRBV6-6
J gene: TRBJ1-1
CDR3 protein: CASRQTGVRTEAFF
CDR3 DNA: TGTGCCAGCAGGCAGACAGGTGTGAGGACTGAAGCTTTCTTT

clone size: NA
CDR3 length: 15
D gene: NA
V gene: TRBV5-1
J gene: TRBJ2-2
CDR3 protein: CASSLWDFITGELFF
CDR3 DNA: TGCGCCAGCAGCTTGTGGGACTTTATCACCGGGGAGCTGTTTTTT

clone size: NA
CDR3 length: 15
D gene: TRBD1
V gene: TRBV5-6
J gene: TRBJ2-7
CDR3 protein: CASSLVFVGGDEQYF
CDR3 DNA: TGTGCCAGCAGCTTGGTGTTCGTAGGGGGCGACGAGCAGTACTTC

clone size: few
CDR3 length: 11
D gene: NA
V gene: TRBV7-2
J gene: TRBJ1-1
CDR3 protein: CASAADTEAFF
CDR3 DNA: TGTGCCAGCGCAGCAGACACTGAAGCTTTCTTT

clone size: NA
CDR3 length: 14
D gene: NA
V gene: TRBV6-5
J gene: TRBJ1-1
CDR3 protein: CASSYGGKNTEAFF
CDR3 DNA: TGTGCCAGCAGTTACGGGGGAAAGAACACTGAAGCTTTCTTT

clone size: NA
CDR3 length: 13
D gene: NA
V gene: TRBV6-5
J gene: TRBJ2-1
CDR3 protein: CASSYSQRGEQFF
CDR3 DNA: TGTGCCAGCAGTTACTCGCAAAGGGGTGAGCAGTTCTTC

clone size: NA
CDR3 length: 14
D gene: NA
V gene: TRBV6-1
J gene: TRBJ2-1
CDR3 protein: CASFKLLPYNEQFF
CDR3 DNA: TGTGCCAGCTTTAAGTTGCTCCCCTACAATGAGCAGTTCTTC

clone size: NA
CDR3 length: 12
D gene: NA
V gene: TRBV19
J gene: TRBJ2-1
CDR3 protein: CASSPDYNEQFF
CDR3 DNA: TGTGCCAGTAGTCCGGACTACAATGAGCAGTTCTTC

clone size: few
CDR3 length: 12
D gene: NA
V gene: TRBV11-2
J gene: TRBJ2-7
CDR3 protein: CASSLISYEQYF
CDR3 DNA: TGTGCCAGCAGCTTAATCTCCTACGAGCAGTACTTC

clone size: NA
CDR3 length: 14
D gene: NA
V gene: TRBV6-5
J gene: TRBJ1-6
CDR3 protein: CASSYSPYNSPLHF
CDR3 DNA: TGTGCCAGCAGTTACTCTCCTTATAATTCACCCCTCCACTTT

clone size: NA
CDR3 length: 16
D gene: TRBD2
V gene: TRBV27
J gene: TRBJ2-1
CDR3 protein: CASSPGLAGFYNEQFF
CDR3 DNA: TGTGCCAGCAGTCCAGGACTAGCGGGCTTCTACAATGAGCAGTTCTTC

clone size: NA
CDR3 length: 13
D gene: NA
V gene: TRBV5-4
J gene: TRBJ1-2
CDR3 protein: CASMPDTNYGYTF
CDR3 DNA: TGTGCCAGCATGCCAGATACTAACTATGGCTACACCTTC

clone size: NA
CDR3 length: 14
D gene: NA
V gene: TRBV4-1
J gene: TRBJ2-7
CDR3 protein: CASSQGPSSYEQYF
CDR3 DNA: TGCGCCAGCAGCCAAGGACCGAGCTCCTACGAGCAGTACTTC

clone size: NA
CDR3 length: 19
D gene: TRBD2
V gene: TRBV15
J gene: TRBJ2-6
CDR3 protein: CATSRDLTGGVSGANVLTF
CDR3 DNA: TGTGCCACCAGCAGAGATCTGACGGGGGGTGTCTCCGGGGCCAACGTCCTGACTTTC

clone size: NA
CDR3 length: 16
D gene: NA
V gene: TRBV4-2
J gene: TRBJ1-2
CDR3 protein: CASSQDWSFSHYGYTF
CDR3 DNA: TGTGCCAGCAGCCAAGATTGGTCATTTTCTCACTATGGCTACACCTTC

clone size: NA
CDR3 length: 15
D gene: TRBD2
V gene: TRBV5-1
J gene: TRBJ2-3
CDR3 protein: CASSLAAGGPDTQYF
CDR3 DNA: TGCGCCAGCAGCTTGGCGGCGGGAGGGCCAGATACGCAGTATTTT

clone size: NA
CDR3 length: 15
D gene: TRBD2
V gene: TRBV7-6
J gene: TRBJ2-5
CDR3 protein: CASREGLGLQETQYF
CDR3 DNA: TGTGCCAGCAGAGAAGGACTAGGCTTACAAGAGACCCAGTACTTC

clone size: NA
CDR3 length: 14
D gene: NA
V gene: TRBV27
J gene: TRBJ2-7
CDR3 protein: CASTPAGTSQEQYF
CDR3 DNA: TGTGCCAGCACCCCCGCCGGGACATCGCAGGAGCAGTACTTC

clone size: NA
CDR3 length: 12
D gene: NA
V gene: TRBV7-9
J gene: TRBJ2-1
CDR3 protein: CAIRAGINEQFF
CDR3 DNA: TGTGCCATTAGGGCGGGAATAAATGAGCAGTTCTTC

clone size: NA
CDR3 length: 12
D gene: TRBD1
V gene: TRBV7-9
J gene: TRBJ2-3
CDR3 protein: CASSPRGDTQYF
CDR3 DNA: TGTGCCAGCAGTCCCAGGGGGGATACGCAGTATTTT

clone size: NA
CDR3 length: 14
D gene: NA
V gene: TRBV5-4
J gene: TRBJ1-2
CDR3 protein: CASRFHGGRYGYTF
CDR3 DNA: TGTGCCAGCAGATTTCACGGCGGACGTTATGGCTACACCTTC

clone size: NA
CDR3 length: 16
D gene: TRBD2
V gene: TRBV27
J gene: TRBJ2-5
CDR3 protein: CASSKLAGGPYETQYF
CDR3 DNA: TGTGCCAGCAGTAAGCTAGCGGGAGGGCCGTATGAGACCCAGTACTTC

clone size: NA
CDR3 length: 12
D gene: NA
V gene: TRBV27
J gene: TRBJ2-2
CDR3 protein: CASSFIAGELFF
CDR3 DNA: TGTGCCAGCAGTTTCATTGCCGGGGAGCTGTTTTTT